This TCR beta chain was found in a study of blood T cell repertoires in COVID-19. Study overall: The study drew acute and convalescent COVID-19 samples from the United States, Italy and Spain. PBMCs, B-cell-depleted T cells, or T cells provided the cDNA or gDNA that made up the material.

One Seattle source followed patients from active infection through their disease course. As processed by the authors: Reference gene primer amplification in the assay estimated nucleated cell counts. Generated by immunoSEQ multiplex PCR, the TCRdb table keeps only in-frame clones and is missing some. The DNA was the basis for D and trimming; V, J and clone size are from that table. The sample shows under 400,000 clones, approximately 87% of them seen only once. This clone showed up just a few times. The germline CDR1 and CDR2 sequences are SEHNR and FQNEAQ (reference sequence). CDR3 length: 15 residues. V lost 5 bases to trimming and J lost 14 bases, with 25 bases between them.

The source material was peripheral blood. The origin of this receptor is a woman aged 25 to 39 with COVID-19, enrolled during active disease. V and J are TRBV7-9 and TRBJ2-1; D may be TRBD1 (5 bases). CDR3 residues: CASSHTPSQGVREFF. In DNA form, the CDR3 reads TGTGCCAGCAGCCACACACCCAGCCAGGGCGTTCGTGAGTTCTTC.